This note documents a single T cell receptor beta chain sequence. Its specificity is not known. At least one PBMC sample before ART and at least two after were required. V lost 4 bases, J lost 4 bases, and 4 bases stayed unmatched. Germline values: CDR1 MNHEY, CDR2 SVGAGI. This CDR3 spans 14 amino acids. The data derive from a study of long-term antiretroviral therapy in people with HIV. Overall study results and limits: Increased diversity was seen after ART, yet it remained lower than in transplant donor controls. Participants lacked recorded data on ART adherence, viral resistance or therapy changes. Against controls, HIV repertoires showed narrower ranges of CDR3 length.

They ran version v3.0 of the immunoSEQ assay at survey level. Some clones are missing from TCRdb's copy, which holds only in-frame ones; the method was immunoSEQ multiplex PCR. Of over 15,000 clones in the sample, approximately 86% are singletons; the top ten hold roughly a tenth. The sequence was obtained from a man in his forties with HIV. J is TRBJ2-5 and V is TRBV6-5; 9 bases map to TRBD1. The sample was unsorted PBMCs, taken 0.5 years after starting antiretroviral therapy. This chain's CDR3 is CASSWTGARETQYF. CDR3 in DNA: TGTGCCAGCAGTTGGACAGGGGCGAGAGAGACCCAGTACTTC.